This T cell receptor (beta chain) came from a study of shared clonotypes between healthy human individuals. General observations from the study: Clonotype sharing among donors likely depends on sequencing depth. Owing to a small donor count, the genetic and exposure-history diversity represented was limited.

This clone showed up just once. What it binds is not known. Assay: immunoSEQ multiplex PCR; the TCRdb copy retains only in-frame clones and omits some. The table has approximately 400,000 clones, roughly 96% seen once; the top ten hold 0.25% to 0.35%. Sequenced input: memory CD8+ T cells sorted from blood. The subset is: CD45RO+ cells pooled with CCR7-negative TemRA cells. The source is a man aged 30 to 45 in good health.

In nucleotides, the CDR3 is TGCGCCAGCAGCCAAGATCGTTTTAGCGAGCTAGCCAAAAACATTCAGTACTTC. Its protein is CASSQDRFSELAKNIQYF. The genes are TRBV4-1 and TRBJ2-4; TRBD2 is a possible D gene (5 bases). CDR1 and CDR2 (germline): MGHRA, YSYEKL. The V end lost 0 bases, the J end lost 0 bases, and 15 bases lay between the germline ends. There are 18 residues in the CDR3.